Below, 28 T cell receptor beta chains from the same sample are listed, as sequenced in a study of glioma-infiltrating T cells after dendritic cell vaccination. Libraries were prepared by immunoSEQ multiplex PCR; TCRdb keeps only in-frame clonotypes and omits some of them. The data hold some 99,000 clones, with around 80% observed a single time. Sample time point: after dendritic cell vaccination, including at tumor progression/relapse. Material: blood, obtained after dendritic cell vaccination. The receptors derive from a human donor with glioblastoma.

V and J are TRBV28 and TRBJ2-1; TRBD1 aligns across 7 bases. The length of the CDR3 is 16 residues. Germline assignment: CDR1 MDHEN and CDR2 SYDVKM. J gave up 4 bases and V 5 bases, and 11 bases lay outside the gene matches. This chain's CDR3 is CASSILGDRIYNEQFF. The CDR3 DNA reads TGTGCCAGCAGTATTTTAGGGGACAGAATTTACAATGAGCAGTTCTTC.

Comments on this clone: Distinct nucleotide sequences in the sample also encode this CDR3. The CDR3 DNA reads TGTGCCTGGAGTCGCGGGAGCTACGAGCAGTACTTC. It specifies CAWSRGSYEQYF. The chain recombines TRBV30 with TRBJ2-7, with 7 bases lining up with TRBD2. The germline V gene has CDR1 GTSNPN and CDR2 SVGIG (reference sequence). The CDR3 loop spans 12 amino acids. The V and J ends lost 2 bases and 3 bases, in that order; junction bases with no gene match: 1.

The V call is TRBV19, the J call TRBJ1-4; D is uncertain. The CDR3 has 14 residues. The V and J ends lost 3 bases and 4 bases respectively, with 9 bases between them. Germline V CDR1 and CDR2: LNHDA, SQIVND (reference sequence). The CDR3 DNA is TGTGCCAGTAGTATTAGCCGCAATAATGAAAAACTGTTTTTT. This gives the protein CASSISRNNEKLFF.

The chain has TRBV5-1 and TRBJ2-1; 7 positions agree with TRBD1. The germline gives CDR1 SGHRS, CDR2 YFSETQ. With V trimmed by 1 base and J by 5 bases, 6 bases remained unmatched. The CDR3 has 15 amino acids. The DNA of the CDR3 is TGCGCCAGCAGCTTGCAGGGGGATAACCACAATGAGCAGTTCTTC. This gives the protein CASSLQGDNHNEQFF.

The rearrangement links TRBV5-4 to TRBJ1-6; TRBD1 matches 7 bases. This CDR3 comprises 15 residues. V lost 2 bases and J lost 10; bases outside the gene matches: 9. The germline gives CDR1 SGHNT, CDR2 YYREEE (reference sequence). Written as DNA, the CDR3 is TGTGCCAGCAGCTTTTCCCCGACAGGGTTATCACCCCTCCACTTT. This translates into CASSFSPTGLSPLHF.

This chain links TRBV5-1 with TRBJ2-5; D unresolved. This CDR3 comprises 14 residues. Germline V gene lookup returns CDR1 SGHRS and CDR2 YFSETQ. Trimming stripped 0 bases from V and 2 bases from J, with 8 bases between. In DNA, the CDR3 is TGCGCCAGCAGCTTGGGACTTCTACAAGAGACCCAGTACTTC. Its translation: CASSLGLLQETQYF.

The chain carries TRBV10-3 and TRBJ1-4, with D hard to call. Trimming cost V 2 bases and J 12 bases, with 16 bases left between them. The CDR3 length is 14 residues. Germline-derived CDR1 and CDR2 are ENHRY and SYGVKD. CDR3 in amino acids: CAISERQDFGELFF. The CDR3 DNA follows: TGTGCCATCAGTGAGAGGCAGGACTTCGGAGAACTGTTTTTT.

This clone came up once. The CDR3 nucleotides read TGTGCCAGCAGTTTAGCGCCCATAGCAACCCTCTACGAGCAGTACTTC. Amino acids: CASSLAPIATLYEQYF. This sequence joins TRBV27 and TRBJ2-7; D call uncertain. Germline lookup yields CDR1 MNHEY and CDR2 SMNVEV (reference sequence). Trimming removed 2 bases at V and 3 bases at J, with 17 bases between. The CDR3 extends over 16 amino acids.

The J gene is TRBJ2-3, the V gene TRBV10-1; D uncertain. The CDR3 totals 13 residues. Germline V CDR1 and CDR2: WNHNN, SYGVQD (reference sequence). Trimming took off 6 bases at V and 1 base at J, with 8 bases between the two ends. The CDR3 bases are TGCGCCAGCAGCCCCCGGGGCACAGATACGCAGTATTTT. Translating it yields CASSPRGTDTQYF.

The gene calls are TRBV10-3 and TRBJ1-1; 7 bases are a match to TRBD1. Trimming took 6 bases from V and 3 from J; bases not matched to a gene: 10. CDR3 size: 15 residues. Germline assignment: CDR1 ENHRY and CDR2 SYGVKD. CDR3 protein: CAISPDRAGYTEAFF. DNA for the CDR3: TGTGCCATCAGCCCCGACAGGGCGGGGTACACTGAAGCTTTCTTT.

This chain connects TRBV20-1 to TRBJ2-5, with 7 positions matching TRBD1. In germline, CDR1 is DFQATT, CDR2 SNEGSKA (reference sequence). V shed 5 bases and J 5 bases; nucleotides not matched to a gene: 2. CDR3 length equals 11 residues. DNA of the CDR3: TGCAGTGCTCGCAGGGGGGAGACCCAGTACTTC. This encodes CSARRGETQYF.

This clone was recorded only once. The CDR3 coding sequence is TGTGCCAGCAGTGAGAACCGGTGGAGCGCAACTAATGAAAAACTGTTTTTT. This gives the protein CASSENRWSATNEKLFF. The chain uses TRBV6-1 and TRBJ1-4; the D is unclear. Germline V gives CDR1 MNHNS, CDR2 SASEGT. The CDR3 is 17 residues long. Trimming took off 3 bases at V and 0 bases at J, with 14 bases between the two ends.

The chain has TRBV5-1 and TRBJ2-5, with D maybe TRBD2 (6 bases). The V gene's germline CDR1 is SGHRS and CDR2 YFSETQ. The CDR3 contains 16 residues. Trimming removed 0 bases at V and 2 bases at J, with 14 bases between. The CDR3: CASSLGTGVEQETQYF. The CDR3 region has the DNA TGCGCCAGCAGCTTGGGTACGGGGGTGGAACAAGAGACCCAGTACTTC.

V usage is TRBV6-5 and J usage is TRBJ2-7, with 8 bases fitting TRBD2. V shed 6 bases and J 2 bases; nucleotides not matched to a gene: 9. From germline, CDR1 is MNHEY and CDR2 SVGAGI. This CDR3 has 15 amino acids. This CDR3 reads CASRTGGGMPYEQYF. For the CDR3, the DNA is TGTGCCAGCAGGACCGGGGGGGGGATGCCCTACGAGCAGTACTTC.

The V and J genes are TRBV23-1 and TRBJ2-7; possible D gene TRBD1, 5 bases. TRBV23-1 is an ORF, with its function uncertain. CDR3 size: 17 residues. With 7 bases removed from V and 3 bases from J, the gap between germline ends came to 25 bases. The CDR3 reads CASIMRYRQFTVYEQYF. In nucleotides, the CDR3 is TGCGCCAGCATAATGAGATACCGACAGTTTACTGTCTACGAGCAGTACTTC.

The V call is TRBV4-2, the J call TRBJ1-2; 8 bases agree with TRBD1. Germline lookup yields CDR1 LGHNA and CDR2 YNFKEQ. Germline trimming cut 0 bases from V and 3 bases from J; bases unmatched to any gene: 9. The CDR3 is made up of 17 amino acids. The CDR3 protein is CASSQDAGGAPYYGYTF. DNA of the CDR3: TGTGCCAGCAGCCAAGACGCAGGGGGCGCTCCCTACTATGGCTACACCTTC.

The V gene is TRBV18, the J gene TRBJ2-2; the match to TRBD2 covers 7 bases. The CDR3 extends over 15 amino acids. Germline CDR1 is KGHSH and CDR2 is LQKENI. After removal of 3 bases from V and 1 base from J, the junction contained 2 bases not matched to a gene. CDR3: CASSPQRENTGELFF. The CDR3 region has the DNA TGTGCCAGCTCACCCCAGCGGGAGAACACCGGGGAGCTGTTTTTT. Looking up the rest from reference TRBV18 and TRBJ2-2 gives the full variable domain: NAGVMQNPRHLVRRRGQEARLRCSPMKGHSHVYWYRQLPEEGLKFMVYLQKENIIDESGMPKERFSAEFPKEGPSILRIQQVVRGDSAAYFCASSPQRENTGELFFGEGSRLTVL.

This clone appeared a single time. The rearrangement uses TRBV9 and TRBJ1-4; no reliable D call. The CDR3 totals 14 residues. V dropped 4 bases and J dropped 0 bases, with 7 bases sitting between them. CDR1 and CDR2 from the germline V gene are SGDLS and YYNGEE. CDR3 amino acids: CASSLQATNEKLFF. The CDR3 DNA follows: TGTGCCAGCAGCCTCCAGGCAACTAATGAAAAACTGTTTTTT.

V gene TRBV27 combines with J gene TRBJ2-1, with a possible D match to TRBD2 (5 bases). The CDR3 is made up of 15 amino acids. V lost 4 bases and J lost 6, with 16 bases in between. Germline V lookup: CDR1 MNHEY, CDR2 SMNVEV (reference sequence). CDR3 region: CASSSSGFPRNEQFF. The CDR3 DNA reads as TGTGCCAGCAGTTCCTCGGGATTTCCACGCAATGAGCAGTTCTTC.

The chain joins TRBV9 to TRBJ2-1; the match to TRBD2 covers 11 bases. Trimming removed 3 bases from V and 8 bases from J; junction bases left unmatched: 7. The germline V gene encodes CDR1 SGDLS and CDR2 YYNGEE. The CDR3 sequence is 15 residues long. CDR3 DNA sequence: TGTGCCAGCAGCGCTACTAGCGGGAGTTACCATGAGCAGTTCTTC. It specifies CASSATSGSYHEQFF.

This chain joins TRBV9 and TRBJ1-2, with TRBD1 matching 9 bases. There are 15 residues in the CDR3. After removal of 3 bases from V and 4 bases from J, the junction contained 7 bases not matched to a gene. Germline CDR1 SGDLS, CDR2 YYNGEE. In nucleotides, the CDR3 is TGTGCCAGCAGCGCAGGGACAGGGAACTTCTATGGCTACACCTTC. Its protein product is CASSAGTGNFYGYTF.

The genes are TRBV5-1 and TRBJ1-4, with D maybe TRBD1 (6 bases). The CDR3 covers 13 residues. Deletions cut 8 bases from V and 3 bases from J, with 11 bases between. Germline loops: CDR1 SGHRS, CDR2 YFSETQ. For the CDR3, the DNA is TGCGCCAGTAGGGACACCGCTAATGAAAAACTGTTTTTT. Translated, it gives CASRDTANEKLFF.

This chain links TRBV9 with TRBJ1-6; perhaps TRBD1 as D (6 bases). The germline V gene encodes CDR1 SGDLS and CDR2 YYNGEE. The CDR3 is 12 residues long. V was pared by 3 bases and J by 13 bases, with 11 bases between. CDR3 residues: CASSDTGKPLHF. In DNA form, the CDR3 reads TGTGCCAGCAGCGATACAGGGAAGCCCCTCCACTTT.

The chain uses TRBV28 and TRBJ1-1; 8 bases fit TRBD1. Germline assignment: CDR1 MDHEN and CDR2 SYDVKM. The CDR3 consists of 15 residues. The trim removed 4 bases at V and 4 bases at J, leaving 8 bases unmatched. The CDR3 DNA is TGTGCCAGCAGTTCTCCTCAAACAGGGGGCACTGAAGCTTTCTTT. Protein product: CASSSPQTGGTEAFF.

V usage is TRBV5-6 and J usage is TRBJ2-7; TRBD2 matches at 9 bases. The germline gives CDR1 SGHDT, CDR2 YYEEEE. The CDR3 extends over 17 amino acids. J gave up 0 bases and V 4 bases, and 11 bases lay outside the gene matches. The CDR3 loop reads CASSIGTSQISSYEQYF. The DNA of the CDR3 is TGTGCCAGCAGCATAGGGACTAGCCAAATCAGCTCCTACGAGCAGTACTTC. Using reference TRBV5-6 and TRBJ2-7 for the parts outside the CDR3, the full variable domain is DAGVTQSPTHLIKTRGQQVTLRCSPKSGHDTVSWYQQALGQGPQFIFQYYEEEERQRGNFPDRFSGHQFPNYSSELNVNALLLGDSALYLCASSIGTSQISSYEQYFGPGTRLTVT.

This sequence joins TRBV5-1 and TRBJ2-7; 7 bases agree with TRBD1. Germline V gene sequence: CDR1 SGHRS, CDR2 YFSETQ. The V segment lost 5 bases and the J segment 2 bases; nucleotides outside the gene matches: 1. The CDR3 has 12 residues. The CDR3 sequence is CASRGQTYEQYF. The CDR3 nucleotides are TGCGCCAGCAGGGGACAGACCTACGAGCAGTACTTC.

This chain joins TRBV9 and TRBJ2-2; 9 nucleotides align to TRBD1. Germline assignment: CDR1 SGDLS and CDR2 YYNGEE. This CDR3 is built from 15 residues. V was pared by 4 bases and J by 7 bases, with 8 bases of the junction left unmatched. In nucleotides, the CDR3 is TGTGCCAGCAGCCGAGGACAGGGGCTCAACGGGGAGCTGTTTTTT. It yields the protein CASSRGQGLNGELFF.

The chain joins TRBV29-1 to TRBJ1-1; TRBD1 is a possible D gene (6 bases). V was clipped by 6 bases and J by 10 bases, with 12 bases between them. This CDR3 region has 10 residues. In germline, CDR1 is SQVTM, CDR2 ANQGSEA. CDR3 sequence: CSVVQGRAFF. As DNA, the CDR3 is TGCAGCGTCGTACAGGGAAGAGCTTTCTTT.